This T cell receptor beta chain was recorded in a study of post-analysis software for immune sequencing data. Overall study: Secondary progressive, relapsing-remitting and progressive-relapsing multiple sclerosis were among the included disease courses. General study points: Roughly 5 TRBV segments occurring more often in patients than controls included TRBV5-6, TRBV5-1 and TRBV20-1. Compared with controls, patients showed significantly lower normalized Chao1 diversity. Samples made in the same batch grouped tightly together by F measure.

This clonotype has a single count. What it binds is unknown. Researchers reported that TCR beta cDNA libraries carried unique molecular identifiers. About 500,000 cDNA molecules were obtained per 1 to 10 million input T cells. MiXCR, applied by TCRdb to the PCR reads, yields one record per CDR3 protein. The sample consists of some 370,000 distinct CDR3 sequences, around 33% of them appearing once. CDR3 size: 11 residues. Germline lookup yields CDR1 MNHNS and CDR2 SASEGT. Trimming took 0 bases from V and 12 from J, leaving 9 bases between them. This chain joins TRBV6-1 and TRBJ2-7; D call uncertain. The clonotype was recovered from a girl aged 5-17 years with multiple sclerosis. Sample: blood. The CDR3 spells CASSEALKGYF. The CDR3 bases are TGTGCCAGCAGTGAAGCGCTCAAGGGGTACTTC.